This T cell receptor beta chain was obtained from a study of cytomegalovirus exposure and HLA in healthy donors. Notes on the study in general: Common viral pathogens seemed, in a later analysis, to connect with several of the most significant clusters.

PCR amplification relied on 60 Vbeta primers (plus 13 Jbeta primers). Using immunoSEQ multiplex PCR, the repertoire was profiled, and TCRdb retains in-frame clones only, with some absent. The sample has 150,000 to 200,000 clones, about 70% seen once; the top ten hold less than 5%. There are a few counts of this clone. Its antigen is as yet unknown. The germline V and J ends were trimmed by 5 bases and 3 bases, with 10 bases remaining between them. Germline loops: CDR1 SGHTA, CDR2 FQGNSA. The CDR3 has 13 amino acids. This TCR was sampled from a woman under 30 in good health and CMV-seropositive. V usage is TRBV7-2 and J usage is TRBJ1-1; weak D call: TRBD1 (5 bases). The sequenced sample was PBMCs. This chain's CDR3 is CASSPRGDTEAFF. The CDR3 bases are TGTGCCAGCAGCCCCCGGGGGGACACTGAAGCTTTCTTT.